The 3 T cell receptor beta chains presented below share a single source sample, sequenced in a study of T cell responses to AZD1222 COVID-19 vaccine. TCRdb's table, derived via immunoSEQ multiplex PCR, lists solely in-frame clones and lacks some. The sample shows 65,000 to 70,000 clones, less than 90% of them seen only once. Source: peripheral blood, taken 28 days after the second AZD1222 dose. The receptor set was obtained from an adult who received the AZD1222 COVID-19 vaccine.

The V and J genes are TRBV12-3 or TRBV12-4 and TRBJ2-4; maybe TRBD1 (6 bases). V lost 10 bases to trimming and J lost 6 bases, with 13 bases between them. The CDR3 loop spans 12 amino acids. The CDR3, as DNA: TGTGCCACCTCGCGAGGGGGAAACATTCAGTACTTC. Its protein is CATSRGGNIQYF.

The rearrangement uses TRBV5-1 and TRBJ2-7, with D unresolved. The germline V and J ends were trimmed by 0 bases and 2 bases, with 6 bases remaining between them. The CDR3 has 13 residues. Germline V gives CDR1 SGHRS, CDR2 YFSETQ. The CDR3, as DNA: TGCGCCAGCAGCTTGGAAGGAACCTACGAGCAGTACTTC. This encodes CASSLEGTYEQYF.

The chain couples TRBV6-2 or TRBV6-3 to TRBJ2-7; no reliable D call. The V gene lost 6 bases and the J gene lost 7 bases, with 13 bases spanning the gap. The CDR3 runs to 12 residues. CDR1 is MNHEY, CDR2 SVGEGT, per germline. CDR3 in amino acids: CASSLTSDEQYF. The CDR3 nucleotides read TGTGCCAGCAGCCTAACATCCGATGAGCAGTACTTC.